The 26 T cell receptor beta chains below were found in one sample sequenced in a study of vaccination and CD4 T cells after COVID-19. These TCRs' antigens remain unknown. Sequenced with the Oncomine TCR Beta short-read assay was DNA taken from cultured CD4+ T cells. TCRdb itself ran the PCR reads through MiXCR, one entry per CDR3 protein. The sample gives about 14,000 distinct CDR3 sequences, 53% of which show up once; 9.5% to 15% is in the top ten. This sample's treatment: roughly nine-day PBMC culture with coronavirus spike peptide pools or control peptides (ViraFEST assay). Source material: CD4+ T cells from blood, cultured in vitro. The receptors stem from a human donor who had recovered from COVID-19.

The V call is TRBV18, the J call TRBJ2-3, with D unresolved. The CDR3 length is 16 residues. V was trimmed by 0 bases and J by 0 bases, leaving 10 bases between them. Germline V gives CDR1 KGHSH, CDR2 LQKENI. Here the CDR3 reads CASSPPQKTSTDTQYF. The CDR3 coding sequence is TGTGCCAGCTCACCACCCCAGAAGACTAGCACAGATACGCAGTATTTT.

The chain joins TRBV10-3 to TRBJ2-7; 10 positions agree with TRBD2. Germline loops: CDR1 ENHRY, CDR2 SYGVKD. Trimming took 3 bases from V and 7 from J; bases not matched to a gene: 9. The CDR3 has 15 amino acids. The CDR3 region is CAISEFGLADHEQYF. CDR3 bases: TGTGCCATCAGTGAATTCGGACTAGCGGACCATGAGCAGTACTTC.

This clonotype appeared a single time. V and J are TRBV11-2 and TRBJ2-3; 11 bases line up with TRBD2. V gave up 5 bases and J gave up 4 bases; unmatched junction bases: 8. The CDR3 consists of 16 residues. From germline, CDR1 is SGHAT and CDR2 FQNNGV. The CDR3 coding sequence is TGTGCCAGCAGCAAAGGACTAGCGGGTATCGCAGATACGCAGTATTTT. It specifies CASSKGLAGIADTQYF. The full variable domain, with the rest looked up from reference TRBV11-2 and TRBJ2-3, is EAGVAQSPRYKIIEKRQSVAFWCNPISGHATLYWYQQILGQGPKLLIQFQNNGVVDDSQLPKDRFSAERLKGVDSTLKIQPAKLEDSAVYLCASSKGLAGIADTQYFGPGTRLTVL.

The genes are TRBV4-1 and TRBJ1-2; tentatively, D is TRBD1 (5 bases). This CDR3 has 17 residues. Germline-derived CDR1 and CDR2 are MGHRA and YSYEKL. Trimming stripped 0 bases from V and 4 bases from J, with 18 bases between. As DNA, the CDR3 is TGCGCCAGCAGCCAAGATCGAAAGGTTGCGGGGGTCTATGGCTACACCTTC. Its translation: CASSQDRKVAGVYGYTF.

The CDR3 is CATSDRGRSRDTQYF. CDR3 DNA sequence: TGTGCCACCAGTGACAGAGGGCGCTCTAGAGATACGCAGTATTTT. This chain links TRBV24-1 with TRBJ2-3, with a tentative D call TRBD2 (5 bases). This CDR3 contains 15 residues. Germline CDR1 and CDR2: KGHDR and SFDVKD. Trimming removed 4 bases from V and 5 bases from J, with 15 bases in between.

This clonotype occurred a few times. V is TRBV2 and J is TRBJ1-5; no reliable D call. Germline-derived CDR1 and CDR2 are SNHLY and FYNNEI. Trimming removed 2 bases from V and 0 bases from J, with 11 bases in between. This CDR3 has 16 residues. CDR3 residues: CASSEWTYRSNQPQHF. CDR3 coding DNA: TGTGCCAGCAGTGAATGGACTTATCGTAGCAATCAGCCCCAGCATTTT.

This clonotype has just a few counts. The chain is built from TRBV2 and TRBJ2-5; D tentatively reads TRBD1 or TRBD2 (5 bases each). The V end was cut by 8 bases, the J end by 2 bases, with 6 bases between. The CDR3 totals 11 residues. In germline, CDR1 is SNHLY, CDR2 FYNNEI. CDR3 coding DNA: TGTGCCAGCGGGGGTCAAGAGACCCAGTACTTC. This sequence encodes CASGGQETQYF.

The chain employs TRBV5-4 and TRBJ2-5; 9 bases are a match to TRBD1. This CDR3 comprises 15 residues. J lost 1 base, V lost 5 bases, and 6 bases had no gene match. Germline CDR1 reads SGHNT; CDR2 reads YYREEE (reference sequence). The CDR3 sequence: CASRRGQGGQETQYF. In DNA, the CDR3 is TGTGCCAGCAGGCGGGGACAGGGCGGCCAAGAGACCCAGTACTTC.

V gene TRBV25-1 combines with J gene TRBJ2-5; 7 positions match TRBD1. The CDR3 extends over 15 amino acids. Germline CDR1 reads MGHDK; CDR2 reads SYGVNS. V was clipped by 6 bases and J by 3 bases; unmatched bases: 10. CDR3 loop: CASSRLGTEEETQYF. Written as DNA, the CDR3 is TGTGCCAGCAGCCGGCTTGGGACAGAAGAAGAGACCCAGTACTTC.

There are a few counts of this clonotype. The rearrangement joins TRBV20-1 to TRBJ1-5; 7 bases are a match to TRBD1. Germline V gene lookup returns CDR1 DFQATT and CDR2 SNEGSKA (reference sequence). V lost 1 base to trimming and J lost 6 bases; unmatched junction nucleotides: 12. The CDR3 runs to 16 residues. The CDR3 nucleotides read TGCAGTGCTAGAGCCCGTATCGACAGGGTCATTCAGCCCCAGCATTTT. This codes for CSARARIDRVIQPQHF.

This chain uses TRBV7-2 with TRBJ2-3; the match to TRBD2 covers 8 bases. The CDR3 is 14 amino acids. Germline trimming cut 5 bases from V and 8 bases from J; bases unmatched to any gene: 9. CDR1 is SGHTA, CDR2 FQGNSA, per germline. This chain's CDR3 is CASSPQRGWGTQYF. The DNA of the CDR3 is TGTGCCAGCAGCCCACAGCGGGGGTGGGGTACGCAGTATTTT.

The chain couples TRBV7-9 to TRBJ1-1; D unclear. The CDR3 totals 11 residues. The V and J ends lost 3 bases and 8 bases respectively, with 7 bases between them. Germline V CDR1 and CDR2: SEHNR, FQNEAQ (reference sequence). This chain's CDR3 is CASSFRTEAFF. CDR3 nucleotide sequence: TGTGCCAGCAGCTTCCGGACCGAAGCTTTCTTT.

The chain uses TRBV5-4 and TRBJ2-5; perhaps TRBD1 as D (6 bases). This CDR3 is built from 13 residues. The V gene's germline CDR1 is SGHNT and CDR2 YYREEE (reference sequence). The V and J ends lost 4 bases and 5 bases respectively, with 12 bases between them. In DNA form, the CDR3 reads TGTGCCAGCAGCGTCCGGGACACGGAGACCCAGTACTTC. Encoded protein: CASSVRDTETQYF.

This clonotype appeared once. V usage is TRBV6-1 and J usage is TRBJ1-2; 9 positions match TRBD1. The germline V gene encodes CDR1 MNHNS and CDR2 SASEGT. V dropped 5 bases and J dropped 6; count of bases not matched to a gene: 7. The CDR3 has 14 residues. CDR3 amino acids: CASSTRTGEDGYTF. In DNA form, the CDR3 reads TGTGCCAGCAGTACCCGGACAGGGGAGGATGGCTACACCTTC.

This chain links TRBV2 with TRBJ1-2; 10 bases align to TRBD1. Trimming cost V 5 bases and J 4 bases; bases outside gene matches: 10. From germline, CDR1 is SNHLY and CDR2 FYNNEI. The CDR3 loop spans 16 amino acids. In nucleotides, the CDR3 is TGTGCCAGCAGTTCGGGACAGGGGCGCCTGAGCTATGGCTACACCTTC. Its translation is CASSSGQGRLSYGYTF. The whole variable domain, filled in from reference TRBV2 and TRBJ1-2, reads EPEVTQTPSHQVTQMGQEVILRCVPISNHLYFYWYRQILGQKVEFLVSFYNNEISEKSEIFDDQFSVERPDGSNFTLKIRSTKLEDSAMYFCASSSGQGRLSYGYTFGSGTRLTVV.

As concerns this clonotype: The germline gene is not matched at one end of the junction; a read error may be the cause. This CDR3 reads CAISESQGGQLQHF. For the CDR3, the DNA is TGTGCCATCAGTGAGTCACAGGGCGGTCAGCTCCAGCATTTT. The chain has TRBV10-3 and TRBJ1-5; D is possibly TRBD1 (6 bases). Germline V CDR1 and CDR2: ENHRY, SYGVKD. This CDR3 is 14 amino acids long.

In DNA form, the CDR3 reads TGTGCCAGTATAGGCGGGAGAGCCACAGATACGCAGTATTTT. Its translation: CASIGGRATDTQYF. This rearrangement joins TRBV28 to TRBJ2-3, with 7 bases identical to TRBD2. The CDR3 sequence is 14 residues long. The V gene end was trimmed by 9 bases and the J gene end by 2 bases; junction bases not matched to a gene: 8. CDR1 and CDR2 (germline): MDHEN, SYDVKM.

This sequence joins TRBV20-1 and TRBJ2-3; D remains unclear. CDR1 is DFQATT, CDR2 SNEGSKA, per germline (reference sequence). The CDR3 consists of 15 residues. Trimming stripped 6 bases from V and 1 base from J, with 17 bases between. CDR3 bases: TGCAGTGCCCCGCTCCTCTACACCGGCACAGATACGCAGTATTTT. Amino acid sequence: CSAPLLYTGTDTQYF.

This clonotype was detected only a few times. The chain carries TRBV7-9 and TRBJ1-2, with TRBD1 identical over 7 bases. V dropped 6 bases and J dropped 6; count of bases not matched to a gene: 10. This CDR3 region has 14 residues. Looked up from germline, CDR1 is SEHNR and CDR2 is FQNEAQ (reference sequence). DNA for the CDR3: TGTGCCAGCAGTCCCAGCAGGGGGAATCATGGCTACACCTTC. As protein: CASSPSRGNHGYTF.

The gene calls are TRBV7-2 and TRBJ2-3; D might be TRBD1 (5 bases). Trimming took off 1 base at V and 5 bases at J, with 19 bases between the two ends. Germline V gene sequence: CDR1 SGHTA, CDR2 FQGNSA. The CDR3 length is 17 residues. CDR3 in amino acids: CASSLGPLAGLGDTQYF. The CDR3 nucleotides are TGTGCCAGCAGCTTAGGTCCGTTGGCAGGGTTGGGAGATACGCAGTATTTT.

This clonotype came up a few times. The V call is TRBV5-1, the J call TRBJ1-2; 8 nucleotides align to TRBD1. Germline V gives CDR1 SGHRS, CDR2 YFSETQ. V lost 1 base, J lost 1 base, and 0 bases stayed unmatched. The CDR3 runs to 14 residues. The CDR3 reads CASSLTGGNYGYTF. The CDR3 DNA reads as TGCGCCAGCAGCTTGACAGGGGGTAACTATGGCTACACCTTC.

The V and J genes are TRBV2 and TRBJ2-5; TRBD1 is a possible D gene (5 bases). V lost 6 bases and J lost 1, with 12 bases in between. This CDR3 comprises 14 residues. Germline V lookup: CDR1 SNHLY, CDR2 FYNNEI. This chain's CDR3 is CASRKETAQETQYF. The CDR3, as DNA: TGTGCCAGCAGGAAGGAGACAGCCCAAGAGACCCAGTACTTC.

This chain joins TRBV2 and TRBJ2-1; 9 bases match TRBD2. Trimming took 0 bases from V and 6 from J; bases not matched to a gene: 9. In germline, CDR1 is SNHLY, CDR2 FYNNEI. The CDR3 sequence is 17 residues long. CDR3 bases: TGTGCCAGCAGTGAAGCGCTGGGTAGCGGGAGAGGCAATGAGCAGTTCTTC. It encodes CASSEALGSGRGNEQFF. Full variable domain (missing parts from reference TRBV2 and TRBJ2-1): EPEVTQTPSHQVTQMGQEVILRCVPISNHLYFYWYRQILGQKVEFLVSFYNNEISEKSEIFDDQFSVERPDGSNFTLKIRSTKLEDSAMYFCASSEALGSGRGNEQFFGPGTRLTVL.

The V and J genes are TRBV28 and TRBJ2-6; D might be TRBD1 (7 bases). Deletions cut 5 bases from V and 0 bases from J, with 20 bases between. The length of the CDR3 is 19 residues. The germline V gene encodes CDR1 MDHEN and CDR2 SYDVKM. The CDR3: CASSHYRGLTDSGANVLTF. CDR3 coding DNA: TGTGCCAGCAGTCACTACAGGGGACTGACTGACTCTGGGGCCAACGTCCTGACTTTC.

This clonotype was seen a few times. The chain is built from TRBV11-1 and TRBJ2-5, with no clear D. This CDR3 spans 15 amino acids. Germline loops: CDR1 SGHAT, CDR2 FQDESV (reference sequence). Trimming took off 1 base at V and 3 bases at J, with 12 bases between the two ends. The CDR3 is CASSLVPGLEETQYF. The CDR3 DNA reads as TGTGCCAGCAGCTTAGTCCCTGGATTAGAAGAGACCCAGTACTTC.

This sequence joins TRBV10-3 and TRBJ2-5, with TRBD1 matching over 8 bases. Unmatched junction bases numbered 8, after V lost 11 bases and J lost 0 bases. Germline V gene sequence: CDR1 ENHRY, CDR2 SYGVKD. There are 14 residues in the CDR3. The CDR3 sequence is CASQTGGYQETQYF. CDR3 in DNA: TGTGCCTCACAAACAGGGGGATACCAAGAGACCCAGTACTTC.